The TCR beta chain under discussion was sequenced for a study of shared clonotypes between healthy human individuals. About this clone itself: Its target is unknown.

V dropped 6 bases and J dropped 3 bases, with 15 bases sitting between them. CDR1 and CDR2 (germline): SGHAT, FQNNGV. The CDR3 totals 14 residues. Naive CD8 populations comprised CD45RO-negative cells positively selected for CCR7, excluding terminally differentiated effector memory CD45RA+ cells. The study, taken as a whole, reports: Clonotypes that were shared across a handful of donors made up around 5% of naive CD4 clonotypes. Generation probabilities of non-shared clonotypes were lower (relative to those shared by all four donors).

Authors' data handling: Filtering was not the same, since immunoSEQ gave junction-only sequences without quality scores. Method: immunoSEQ multiplex PCR; TCRdb's copy keeps in-frame clones and lacks some. V and J calls and clone size are as listed in that table; D and trimming were resolved from the DNA. The sample consists of roughly 590,000 clones, 95% to 96% of them appearing once. J is TRBJ2-7 and V is TRBV11-2; D possibly corresponds to TRBD2 (6 bases). This TCR came from a woman aged 25 to 39 in good health. The specimen sequenced was naive CD8+ T cells sorted from blood. CDR3 in DNA: TGTGCCAGCAGGGGTTTCGGGACTTTCTACGAGCAGTACTTC. Its protein is CASRGFGTFYEQYF. Variable domain in full (rest from reference TRBV11-2 and TRBJ2-7): EAGVAQSPRYKIIEKRQSVAFWCNPISGHATLYWYQQILGQGPKLLIQFQNNGVVDDSQLPKDRFSAERLKGVDSTLKIQPAKLEDSAVYLCASRGFGTFYEQYFGPGTRLTVT.